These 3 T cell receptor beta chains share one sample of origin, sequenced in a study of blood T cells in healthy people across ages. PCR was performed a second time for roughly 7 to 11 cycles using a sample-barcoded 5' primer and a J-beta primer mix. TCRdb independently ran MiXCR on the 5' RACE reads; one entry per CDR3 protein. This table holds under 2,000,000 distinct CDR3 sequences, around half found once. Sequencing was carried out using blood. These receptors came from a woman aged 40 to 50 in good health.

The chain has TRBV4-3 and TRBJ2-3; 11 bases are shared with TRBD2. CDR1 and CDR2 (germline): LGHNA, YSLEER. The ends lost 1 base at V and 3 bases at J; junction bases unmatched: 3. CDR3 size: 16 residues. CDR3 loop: CASSQARLAGTDTQYF. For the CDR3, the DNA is TGCGCCAGCAGCCAAGCGAGACTAGCGGGAACAGATACGCAGTATTTT.

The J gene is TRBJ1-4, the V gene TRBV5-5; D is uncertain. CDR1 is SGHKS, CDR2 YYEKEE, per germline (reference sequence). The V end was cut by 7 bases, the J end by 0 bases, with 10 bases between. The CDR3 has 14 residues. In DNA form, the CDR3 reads TGTGCCAGCGGAACGGGAGCAACTAATGAAAAACTGTTTTTT. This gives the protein CASGTGATNEKLFF.

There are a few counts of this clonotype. The CDR3 DNA sequence: TGTGCCAGCAGTTTCAGCCTCGCTACGCAGTATTTT. It codes for CASSFSLATQYF. This chain joins TRBV28 and TRBJ2-3; D is undetermined. Per the germline V gene, CDR1 is MDHEN and CDR2 is SYDVKM. The V end was cut by 3 bases, the J end by 8 bases, with 9 bases between. The CDR3 totals 12 residues.